This T cell receptor (beta chain) was obtained from a study of T cell repertoires in cytomegalovirus infection. About the research overall: CMV infection and matching HLA type were both indicated by public TCR beta signatures.

This clonotype was seen ten or more times. Its antigen remains unidentified. General study results and limits: Dominating the ex vivo response were TCR beta clonotypes that were CMV-specific and HLA-C-restricted.

TCRdb ran MiXCR on the reads and lists one entry per CDR3 protein. The sample has some 300,000 distinct CDR3 sequences, about 9.1% seen once. The CDR3 loop spans 14 amino acids. The V gene lost 0 bases and the J gene lost 1 base, with 3 bases spanning the gap. CDR1 SGHVS and CDR2 FNYEAQ come from the germline V gene. The chain carries TRBV7-6 and TRBJ2-2; unclear D gene. Sequencing used PBMCs. The clonotype originates from a human donor in good health (CMV status not recorded). Some clones in this sample may be carry-over from other donors' samples. CDR3 DNA sequence: TGTGCCAGCAGCTTAGCGGAGAACACCGGGGAGCTGTTTTTT. Residues: CASSLAENTGELFF.